This T cell receptor beta chain comes out of a study of T cell repertoires in cytomegalovirus infection. Background on the study: CMV epitopes used comprised recently identified HLA-C-restricted ones and well-studied HLA-B-restricted ones. Public TCR beta signatures were indicative of both CMV infection and a matching HLA type. Study findings and constraints: CMV carriers having the relevant HLA were flagged by cumulative public TCR beta family frequency. HLA-C-restricted CMV clonotypes gave the most frequent clonotype in two of eight donors.

Trimming at V came to 3 bases and at J to 13 bases, leaving 3 bases not matched to a gene. CDR1 and CDR2 from the germline V gene are MGHDK and SYGVNS. CDR3 length: 11 residues. TCRdb reanalysed the reads using MiXCR and keeps one entry per CDR3 protein. The sample includes around 770,000 distinct CDR3 sequences, roughly 28% of them seen just once. In this sample, this clonotype turned up a few times. The target antigen is unknown. The input for sequencing was cultured CD8+ T cells from PBMCs, taken from culture after CMV antigen stimulation. The TCR sequence derives from a human donor in good health (CMV status not recorded). Some clones in this sample may be carry-over from other donors' samples. The chain couples TRBV25-1 to TRBJ2-1; 7 nucleotides match TRBD1. The CDR3 DNA follows: TGTGCCAGCAGTGACCGGGACAGCCAGTTCTTC. It codes for CASSDRDSQFF.